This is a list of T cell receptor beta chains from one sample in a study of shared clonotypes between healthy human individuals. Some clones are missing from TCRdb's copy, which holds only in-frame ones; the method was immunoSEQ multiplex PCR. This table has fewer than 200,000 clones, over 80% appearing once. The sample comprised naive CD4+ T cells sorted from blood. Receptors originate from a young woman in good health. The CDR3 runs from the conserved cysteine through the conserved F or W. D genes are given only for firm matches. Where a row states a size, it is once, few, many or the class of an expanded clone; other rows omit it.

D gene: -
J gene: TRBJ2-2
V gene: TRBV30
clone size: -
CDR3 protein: CAWDNTGELFF
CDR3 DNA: TGTGCCTGGGATAACACCGGGGAGCTGTTTTTT

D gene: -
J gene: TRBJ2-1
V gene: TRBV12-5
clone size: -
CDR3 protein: CASCSGGPGSYNEQFF
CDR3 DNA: TGTGCTAGTTGCAGCGGAGGGCCGGGCTCCTACAATGAGCAGTTCTTC

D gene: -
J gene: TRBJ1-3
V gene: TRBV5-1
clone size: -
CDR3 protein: CASPSSGSLPDTIYF
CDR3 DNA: TGCGCCAGCCCCAGCTCGGGTTCGCTTCCGGACACCATATATTTT

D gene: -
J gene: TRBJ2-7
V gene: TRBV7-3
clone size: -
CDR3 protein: CASSPMGGLIEQYF
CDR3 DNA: TGTGCCAGCAGCCCGATGGGAGGTTTGATCGAGCAGTACTTC

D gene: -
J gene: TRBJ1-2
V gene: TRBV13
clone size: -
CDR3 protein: CASSSEPGAAGYTF
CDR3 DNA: TGTGCCAGCAGCTCTGAACCAGGGGCGGCTGGCTACACCTTC

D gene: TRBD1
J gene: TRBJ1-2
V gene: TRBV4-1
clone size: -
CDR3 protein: CASSQGQGANYGYTF
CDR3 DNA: TGCGCCAGCAGCCAGGGACAGGGAGCTAACTATGGCTACACCTTC

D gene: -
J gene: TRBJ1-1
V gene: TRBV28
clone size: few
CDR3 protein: CASSFSRIQAFF
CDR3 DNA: TGTGCCAGCAGTTTCTCCAGGATTCAAGCTTTCTTT

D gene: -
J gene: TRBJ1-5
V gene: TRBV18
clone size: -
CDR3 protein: CASSPIWDTRDFDDSNQPQHF
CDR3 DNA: TGTGCCAGCTCACCAATATGGGACACGCGTGATTTTGACGATAGCAATCAGCCCCAGCATTTT

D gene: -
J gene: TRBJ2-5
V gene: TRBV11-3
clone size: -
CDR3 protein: CASSLGETQYF
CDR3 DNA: TGTGCCAGCAGCTTAGGAGAGACCCAGTACTTC

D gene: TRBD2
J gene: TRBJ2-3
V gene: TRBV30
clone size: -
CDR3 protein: CAWSGPRKREGLYTQYF
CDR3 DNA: TGTGCCTGGAGTGGACCCCGCAAGCGGGAGGGCCTGTATACGCAGTATTTT

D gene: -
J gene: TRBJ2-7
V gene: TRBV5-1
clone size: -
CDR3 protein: CASSMQDKIYEQYF
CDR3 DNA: TGCGCCAGCAGCATGCAGGACAAGATCTACGAGCAGTACTTC

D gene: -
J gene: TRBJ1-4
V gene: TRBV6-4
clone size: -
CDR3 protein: CASSAGASAGDNEKLFF
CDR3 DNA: TGTGCCAGCAGCGCCGGGGCCAGCGCAGGGGATAATGAAAAACTGTTTTTT

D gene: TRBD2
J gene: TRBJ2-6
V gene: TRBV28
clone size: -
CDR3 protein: CASTPGFSGNSGANVLTF
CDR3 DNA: TGTGCCAGCACTCCGGGATTTAGCGGGAACTCTGGGGCCAACGTCCTGACTTTC

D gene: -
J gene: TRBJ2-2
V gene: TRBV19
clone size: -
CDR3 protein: CASSARESTGELFF
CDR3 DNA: TGTGCCAGTAGTGCCCGGGAGTCCACCGGGGAGCTGTTTTTT

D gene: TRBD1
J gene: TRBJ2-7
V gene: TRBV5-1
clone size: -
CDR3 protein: CASSLPATGVYEQYF
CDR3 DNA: TGCGCCAGCAGCTTGCCGGCGACAGGGGTGTACGAGCAGTACTTC

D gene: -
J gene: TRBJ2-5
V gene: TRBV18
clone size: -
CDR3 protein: CASSPTLGAETQYF
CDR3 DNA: TGTGCCAGCTCACCTACACTAGGAGCGGAGACCCAGTACTTC

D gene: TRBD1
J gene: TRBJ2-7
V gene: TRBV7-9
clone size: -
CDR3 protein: CASSSGQGDYEQYF
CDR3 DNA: TGTGCCAGCAGCTCGGGACAGGGGGACTACGAGCAGTACTTC

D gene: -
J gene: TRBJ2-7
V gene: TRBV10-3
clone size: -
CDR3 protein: CAISDEVIYEQYF
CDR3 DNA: TGTGCCATCAGTGATGAGGTGATATACGAGCAGTACTTC